Listed below are T cell receptor beta chains from one sample, sequenced in a study of shared clonotypes between healthy human individuals. TCRdb's copy holds only in-frame clones and misses some; the assay was immunoSEQ multiplex PCR. The sample has some 1 million clones; around 76% are singletons. Sequenced material: memory CD4+ T cells sorted from blood. The receptors were sampled from a man aged 18 to 30 in good health. The CDR3 runs from the conserved cysteine through the conserved F or W. A D gene is named only where the DNA matches it firmly. A clone size is listed for some rows: how often the clone was seen (once, few, many), or a class if it is expanded.

>TRBJ1-4|TRBV7-9|NA|NA|17
TGTGCCAGCAGCTTCTTAGACGGGGTGGGGCTTAATGAAAAACTGTTTTTT
CASSFLDGVGLNEKLFF
>TRBJ1-6|TRBV2|NA|TRBD1|16
TGTGCCAGCAGTAGCGACAGGGGACGGTATAATTCACCCCTCCACTTT
CASSSDRGRYNSPLHF
>TRBJ2-1|TRBV5-1|NA|TRBD1|17
TGCGCCAGCAGCCAGGGACAGGGGGGCTCGTCCTACAATGAGCAGTTCTTC
CASSQGQGGSSYNEQFF
>TRBJ1-6|TRBV30|NA|NA|13
TGTGCCTGGAGGCAAGGGGGGAATTCACCCCTCCACTTT
CAWRQGGNSPLHF
>TRBJ2-2|TRBV5-8|few|NA|16
TGTGCCAGCAGCTCCTGGGCACAACCTGGCACCGGGGAGCTGTTTTTT
CASSSWAQPGTGELFF
>TRBJ2-3|TRBV2|NA|NA|14
TGTGCCAGCAACAGATTGGTGGACACAGATACGCAGTATTTT
CASNRLVDTDTQYF
>TRBJ2-1|TRBV7-2|NA|NA|13
TGTGCCAGCAGCTTATACACCGGGGATGAGCAGTTCTTC
CASSLYTGDEQFF
>TRBJ2-3|TRBV11-3|many|NA|17
TGTGCCAGCAGCCCATCGACAGCCAACCCCGCCACAGATACGCAGTATTTT
CASSPSTANPATDTQYF
>TRBJ1-1|TRBV5-4|many|TRBD1|13
TGTGCCAGCAGCTGGGACAGGAACACTGAAGCTTTCTTT
CASSWDRNTEAFF
>TRBJ1-3|TRBV6-5|NA|NA|14
TGTGCCACCGCCAAGCGCGACGGTGGAAACACCATATATTTT
CATAKRDGGNTIYF
>TRBJ2-5|TRBV5-1|NA|NA|14
TGCGCCAGCCGAGCTACCCGCAACCAGGAGACCCAGTACTTC
CASRATRNQETQYF
>TRBJ1-6|TRBV2|NA|TRBD1|14
TGTGCCAGCAGGACAGGGGTTTATAATTCACCCCTCCACTTT
CASRTGVYNSPLHF
>TRBJ2-5|TRBV29-1|NA|NA|11
TGCAGCCTACTGGTACAAGAGACCCAGTACTTC
CSLLVQETQYF
>TRBJ1-3|TRBV19|NA|NA|15
TGTGCCACTGCCACAGGGAGTCGGAGCGGAAACACCATATATTTT
CATATGSRSGNTIYF
>TRBJ1-1|TRBV19|NA|NA|11
TGTGCCAGTATAGGATACACTGAAGCTTTCTTT
CASIGYTEAFF
>TRBJ2-5|TRBV6-5|NA|TRBD1|13
TGTGCCACAAACAGGGGTCCCCAAGAGACCCAGTACTTC
CATNRGPQETQYF
>TRBJ2-3|TRBV9|NA|NA|16
TGTGCCAGCAGCGTAGCTACACTGGAAAGCACAGATACGCAGTATTTT
CASSVATLESTDTQYF
>TRBJ1-3|TRBV10-3|NA|NA|15
TGTGCCAGCAGTGACATAGTGGGGTCTGGAAACACCATATATTTT
CASSDIVGSGNTIYF
>TRBJ1-1|TRBV7-8|NA|NA|13
TGTGCCAGCAGCCTGGACATGGGCACTGAAGCTTTCTTT
CASSLDMGTEAFF
>TRBJ1-1|TRBV19|NA|NA|12
TGTGCCAGTAGAACGAAGAACACTGAAGCTTTCTTT
CASRTKNTEAFF
>TRBJ2-5|TRBV5-1|NA|NA|14
TGCGCCAGCAGCTCCCCGGAGGGCCCAGAGACCCAGTACTTC
CASSSPEGPETQYF
>TRBJ2-1|TRBV2|NA|TRBD1|15
TGTGCCATAACTACGGACAGGGGCTCCCACAATGAGCAGTTCTTC
CAITTDRGSHNEQFF
>TRBJ1-4|TRBV7-2|few|NA|13
TGTGCCAGCAGCTTAGGCGGGGGTGAAAAACTGTTTTTT
CASSLGGGEKLFF
>TRBJ2-7|TRBV7-2|NA|NA|13
TGTGCCAGCAGCTTAGAGGGGGGATACGAGCAGTACTTC
CASSLEGGYEQYF
>TRBJ1-5|TRBV28|few|TRBD1|15
TGTGCCAGCAGTTCACGGACAGGGACTGGCCAGCCCCAGCATTTT
CASSSRTGTGQPQHF
>TRBJ2-5|TRBV25-1|NA|TRBD2|15
TGTGCCAGCACCTTGTCTAGCGGGGGGCGGGAGACCCAGTACTTC
CASTLSSGGRETQYF
>TRBJ2-7|TRBV5-1|NA|TRBD2|13
TGCGCCAGCGGGACTAGCAACTCCTACGAGCAGTACTTC
CASGTSNSYEQYF
>TRBJ2-7|TRBV5-1|NA|TRBD1|13
TGCGCCAGCAGCCCAGGGACAGCCTACGAGCAGTACTTC
CASSPGTAYEQYF
>TRBJ2-5|TRBV7-9|NA|TRBD1|13
TGTGCCAGCAGCCTCGGACAGGTAGAGACCCAGTACTTC
CASSLGQVETQYF
>TRBJ1-1|TRBV5-1|once|TRBD1|14
TGCGCCAGCAGCATGACAGGGGGGAGTCCTGAAGCTTTCTTT
CASSMTGGSPEAFF
>TRBJ2-2|TRBV18|NA|TRBD1|15
TGTGCCAGCTCCGTGAACAGGGGGGACACCGGGGAGCTGTTTTTT
CASSVNRGDTGELFF
>TRBJ2-7|TRBV15|NA|NA|14
TGTGCCACCAGCAGAGAAGGGGAAACCTACGAGCAGTACTTC
CATSREGETYEQYF
>TRBJ2-3|TRBV10-3|NA|TRBD1|13
TGTGCCATCAGCCGGGACAGGGGGGATACGCAGTATTTT
CAISRDRGDTQYF
>TRBJ1-1|TRBV6-4|NA|NA|16
TGTGCCAGCAGTGACTCTTTAACCGGGAGGGACACTGAAGCTTTCTTT
CASSDSLTGRDTEAFF
>TRBJ1-1|TRBV9|NA|NA|15
TGTGCCAGCAGCTCTCCGGACAGAATGAACACTGAAGCTTTCTTT
CASSSPDRMNTEAFF
>TRBJ2-1|TRBV5-1|NA|NA|15
TGCGCCAGCAGCTTGAACACAGAAAAGGCCAATGAGCAGTTCTTC
CASSLNTEKANEQFF
>TRBJ2-7|TRBV11-3|NA|TRBD1|14
TGTGCCAGCAGCGGACGGGACAGGGCGGGCGAGCAGTACTTC
CASSGRDRAGEQYF
>TRBJ1-2|TRBV18|NA|TRBD1|16
TGTGCCAGCTCACCACTACCCCGGGCAGGGGGCAATGGCTACACCTTC
CASSPLPRAGGNGYTF
>TRBJ2-1|TRBV18|NA|TRBD1|20
TGTGCCAGCTCACGGCTGTCCACCCTGGGGACAGTAGGCTCCTACAATGAGCAGTTCTTC
CASSRLSTLGTVGSYNEQFF
>TRBJ2-2|TRBV7-9|NA|NA|16
TGTGCCAGCAGCTCCCCTGGGAGCGGGAACACCGGGGAGCTGTTTTTT
CASSSPGSGNTGELFF
>TRBJ2-7|TRBV27|NA|NA|13
TGTGCCAGCAGCCCCGGACTTGGCTACGAGCAGTACTTC
CASSPGLGYEQYF
>TRBJ2-5|TRBV18|NA|NA|13
TGTGCCAGCTCACGGGCCTACCAAGAGACCCAGTACTTC
CASSRAYQETQYF
>TRBJ2-4|TRBV6-1|few|TRBD2|18
TGTGCCAGCAGTGCGGGACTAGCGGGAGACGGGGCCAAAAACATTCAGTACTTC
CASSAGLAGDGAKNIQYF
>TRBJ2-7|TRBV30|NA|TRBD2|13
TGTGCCTGGCAACTAGCGGGAAATACGGTGGAGTACTTC
CAWQLAGNTVEYF
>TRBJ1-1|TRBV29-1|NA|NA|13
TGCAGCGTCGGTGACACCTTGAACACTGAAGCTTTCTTT
CSVGDTLNTEAFF
>TRBJ2-5|TRBV7-9|NA|NA|12
TGTGCCAGCAGCTTGGTGAGAGAGACCCAGTACTTC
CASSLVRETQYF
>TRBJ1-2|TRBV6-1|NA|NA|14
TGTGCCAGCAGTGAAGCGCTGCGCAGCTATGGCTACACCTTC
CASSEALRSYGYTF
>TRBJ2-3|TRBV5-8|NA|TRBD2|15
TGTGCCAGCAGCCTGAGCGGGGGGGCATCAGATACGCAGTATTTT
CASSLSGGASDTQYF
>TRBJ2-5|TRBV10-3|NA|TRBD2|15
TGTGCCATCAGTCACCCGGGGCTAGCGGGGGAGACCCAGTACTTC
CAISHPGLAGETQYF
>TRBJ2-5|TRBV11-2|NA|TRBD1|14
TGTGCCAGCAGCCTGGGACAGAGACAAGAGACCCAGTACTTC
CASSLGQRQETQYF
>TRBJ1-5|TRBV27|few|TRBD1|14
TGTGCCAGCAGTTCGGACAGGGGGCGTCAGCCCCAGCATTTT
CASSSDRGRQPQHF
>TRBJ1-2|TRBV6-5|NA|TRBD1|15
TGTGCCAGCAGTACACCGGGACAGGGGAACTATGGCTACACCTTC
CASSTPGQGNYGYTF
>TRBJ2-5|TRBV6-1|NA|NA|15
TGTGCCAGCAGCCGCAGTGGGGGGCAGGCAGAGACCCAGTACTTC
CASSRSGGQAETQYF
>TRBJ2-6|TRBV11-3|once|TRBD1|15
TGTGCCAGCAGCGGCAGGGGGACTGGGGCCAACGTCCTGACTTTC
CASSGRGTGANVLTF
>TRBJ2-3|TRBV10-1|few|NA|14
TGCGCCAGCAATCAGGACAGCCCCACAGATACGCAGTATTTT
CASNQDSPTDTQYF
>TRBJ2-7|TRBV5-1|many|NA|14
TGCGCCAGCACCGCCGGGGGAGTTGGTTACGAGCAGTACTTC
CASTAGGVGYEQYF
>TRBJ2-7|TRBV18|once|TRBD1|14
TGTGCCAGCTCACCGCAGGGGGCGGGCTACGAGCAGTACTTC
CASSPQGAGYEQYF
>TRBJ2-7|TRBV2|NA|TRBD2|15
TGTGCCAGCAGGGAAGGACTAGCGAGAAACTACGAGCAGTACTTC
CASREGLARNYEQYF
>TRBJ2-7|TRBV6-5|once|TRBD2|13
TGTGCCACGAAAACCGGGAGGGGCTACGAGCAGTACTTC
CATKTGRGYEQYF
>TRBJ2-2|TRBV19|NA|TRBD1|16
TGTGCCAGTCGTACCCCACTCGGGCAGGGGGCCGGGGAGCTGTTTTTT
CASRTPLGQGAGELFF